Below are 20 T cell receptor beta chains sequenced from a single sample in a study of chemoradiotherapy in HPV16-positive cancers. Method: immunoSEQ multiplex PCR; TCRdb's copy keeps in-frame clones and lacks some. This table has about 1,200 clones, about four fifths appearing once. This sample comprised tumor tissue, obtained from a patient who underwent chemoradiotherapy. These receptors all come from a human donor with HPV-associated anogenital cancer.

The rearrangement uses TRBV10-2 and TRBJ2-3, with 8 bases aligning to TRBD2. The CDR3 contains 16 residues. Losses at the gene ends were 3 bases for V and 4 bases for J; bases not matched to a gene: 9. The germline CDR1 and CDR2 sequences are WSHSY and SAAADI. The CDR3 DNA sequence: TGCGCCAGCAGTGACCTTCGGGCGGGGGGTTCAGATACGCAGTATTTT. Its translation is CASSDLRAGGSDTQYF.

The chain has TRBV30 and TRBJ1-4; D is perhaps TRBD1 (6 bases). The germline CDR1 and CDR2 sequences are GTSNPN and SVGIG (reference sequence). Trimming shortened V by 0 bases and J by 10 bases, and 15 bases separated the two germline ends. The CDR3 consists of 14 residues. CDR3 region: CAWSVGQGIVKLFF. Written as DNA, the CDR3 is TGTGCCTGGAGTGTGGGGCAGGGGATCGTAAAACTGTTTTTT.

V is TRBV5-1 and J is TRBJ1-1, with 9 bases that match TRBD1. Germline V lookup: CDR1 SGHRS, CDR2 YFSETQ. The CDR3 consists of 14 residues. J lost 2 bases, V lost 4 bases, and 3 bases had no gene match. The chain's CDR3 is CASSVGQGNTEAFF. As DNA, the CDR3 is TGCGCCAGCAGCGTGGGACAGGGCAACACTGAAGCTTTCTTT.

This clone was observed a few times. J is TRBJ1-3 and V is TRBV7-8, with a possible D match to TRBD1 (5 bases). The CDR3 runs 15 residues. CDR1 and CDR2 (germline): SGHVS, FQNEAQ. The V end was cut by 1 base, the J end by 4 bases, with 11 bases between. CDR3 nucleotides: TGTGCCAGCAGCTTAGGTTCAGGGCCCGGAAACACCATATATTTT. This codes for CASSLGSGPGNTIYF.

V usage is TRBV5-1 and J usage is TRBJ2-7, with D perhaps TRBD1 (5 bases). The CDR3 runs 13 residues. The germline gives CDR1 SGHRS, CDR2 YFSETQ. The V end was cut by 2 bases, the J end by 1 base, with 7 bases between. CDR3 in amino acids: CASSFDSSYEQYF. The CDR3 DNA reads TGCGCCAGCAGCTTCGACAGTTCCTACGAGCAGTACTTC.

The chain couples TRBV6-6 to TRBJ1-6, with a weak D call TRBD1 (5 bases). This CDR3 has 16 amino acids. Between the trimmed V and J ends, which lost 0 bases and 8 bases, there was a span of 14 bases. CDR1 is MNHNY and CDR2 is SVGAGI in the germline V gene (reference sequence). The DNA for the CDR3 is TGTGCCAGCAGTTACTCGACGCCCCAGGGTCATTCACCCCTCCACTTT. The encoded protein is CASSYSTPQGHSPLHF.

In DNA form, the CDR3 reads TGTGCCAGCAGCTTAGCGGGACAGGACTATGGCTACACCTTC. Amino acids: CASSLAGQDYGYTF. The chain couples TRBV7-2 to TRBJ1-2; 8 bases fit TRBD1. V lost 0 bases, J lost 3 bases, and 0 bases stayed unmatched. This CDR3 contains 14 residues. The V gene's germline CDR1 is SGHTA and CDR2 FQGNSA.

The chain joins TRBV5-4 to TRBJ2-5, with TRBD2 matching over 8 bases. Germline trimming cut 4 bases from V and 4 bases from J; bases unmatched to any gene: 9. Germline CDR1 SGHNT, CDR2 YYREEE (reference sequence). The CDR3 is 15 residues long. The CDR3 DNA reads as TGTGCCAGCAGCCCCTCCCCGGGGGGGGTAGAGACCCAGTACTTC. Translation gives CASSPSPGGVETQYF.

J is TRBJ1-1 and V is TRBV6-5; perhaps TRBD1 as D (5 bases). V was shortened by 5 bases and J by 0 bases, with 7 bases between the two germline ends. There are 13 residues in the CDR3. CDR1 MNHEY and CDR2 SVGAGI come from the germline V gene. The DNA of the CDR3 is TGTGCCAGCAGTGAGACAGTGAACACTGAAGCTTTCTTT. Its protein is CASSETVNTEAFF.

V is TRBV19 and J is TRBJ2-1; TRBD1 matches at 10 bases. Germline V gene lookup returns CDR1 LNHDA and CDR2 SQIVND (reference sequence). The CDR3 contains 14 residues. The V segment lost 6 bases and the J segment 10 bases; nucleotides outside the gene matches: 9. DNA for the CDR3: TGTGCCAGTAGCAATAGGGGACAGGGGTGGGAGCAGTTCTTC. This codes for CASSNRGQGWEQFF.

The count of this clone is one. The rearrangement joins TRBV25-1 to TRBJ2-7; D remains ambiguous. The V end lost 6 bases, the J end lost 6 bases, and 12 bases lay between the germline ends. The CDR3 extends over 12 amino acids. Germline CDR1 is MGHDK and CDR2 is SYGVNS. The CDR3 is CASRVDAGEQYF. CDR3 DNA: TGTGCCAGCAGGGTTGATGCCGGCGAGCAGTACTTC.

V is TRBV30 and J is TRBJ1-6; possible D gene TRBD1, 5 bases. This CDR3 has 13 residues. The V end lost 5 bases, the J end lost 4 bases, and 9 bases lay between the germline ends. Germline V CDR1 and CDR2: GTSNPN, SVGIG (reference sequence). CDR3 residues: CAWQRQYNSPLHF. CDR3 nucleotide sequence: TGTGCCTGGCAAAGACAGTATAATTCACCCCTCCACTTT.

This chain joins TRBV11-2 and TRBJ1-1; weak D call: TRBD1 (5 bases). With 5 bases removed from V and 1 base from J, the gap between germline ends came to 8 bases. Germline CDR1 SGHAT, CDR2 FQNNGV. The CDR3 is made up of 13 amino acids. The CDR3 reads CASSRQGNTEAFF. CDR3 DNA sequence: TGTGCCAGCAGCCGCCAGGGGAACACTGAAGCTTTCTTT. The whole variable domain, remainder taken from reference TRBV11-2 and TRBJ1-1, is EAGVAQSPRYKIIEKRQSVAFWCNPISGHATLYWYQQILGQGPKLLIQFQNNGVVDDSQLPKDRFSAERLKGVDSTLKIQPAKLEDSAVYLCASSRQGNTEAFFGQGTRLTVV.

The V and J genes are TRBV27 and TRBJ1-4; D is undetermined. Between the trimmed V and J ends, which lost 6 bases and 6 bases, there was a span of 14 bases. Germline V lookup: CDR1 MNHEY, CDR2 SMNVEV (reference sequence). CDR3 length: 14 amino acids. The CDR3 coding sequence is TGTGCCAGCAGCACCGGACGCATAGATGAAAAACTGTTTTTT. This gives the protein CASSTGRIDEKLFF.

The chain is built from TRBV18 and TRBJ2-3, with 7 bases matching TRBD1. The CDR3 runs to 15 residues. The V gene end was trimmed by 6 bases and the J gene end by 0 bases; junction bases not matched to a gene: 6. Germline V gene data show CDR1 as KGHSH and CDR2 as LQKENI. Here the CDR3 DNA reads TGTGCCAGCTCGCCGGGACAGCCTAGCACAGATACGCAGTATTTT. Translation gives CASSPGQPSTDTQYF.

The chain carries TRBV7-6 and TRBJ2-1, with 10 nucleotides matching TRBD1. The length of the CDR3 is 15 residues. Trimming took 4 bases from V and 7 from J; bases not matched to a gene: 7. Per the germline V gene, CDR1 is SGHVS and CDR2 is FNYEAQ. The CDR3 region has the DNA TGTGCCAGCAGCTCGGGACAGGGGCCACTTAATGAGCAGTTCTTC. Encoded protein: CASSSGQGPLNEQFF.

This chain links TRBV19 with TRBJ1-6; D is unclear. Trimming cost V 1 base and J 7 bases, with 14 bases left between them. CDR1 and CDR2 (germline): LNHDA, SQIVND (reference sequence). This CDR3 has 16 amino acids. The CDR3 region has the DNA TGTGCCAGTAGTATAGCCCGGCAGGCAGCCAATTCACCCCTCCACTTT. Encoded protein: CASSIARQAANSPLHF.

This sequence joins TRBV4-3 and TRBJ1-2, with 8 nucleotides matching TRBD1. CDR1 and CDR2 from the germline V gene are LGHNA and YSLEER. This CDR3 spans 16 amino acids. V was pared by 0 bases and J by 0 bases, with 3 bases of the junction left unmatched. Here the CDR3 reads CASSQDRTGTNYGYTF. The CDR3 coding sequence is TGCGCCAGCAGCCAAGATAGGACAGGGACTAACTATGGCTACACCTTC.

Notes on this clone: The sample carries other DNA sequences with the same CDR3. V usage is TRBV28 and J usage is TRBJ1-5; the D is unclear. Germline V lookup: CDR1 MDHEN, CDR2 SYDVKM. The CDR3 has 13 residues. V gave up 3 bases and J gave up 0 bases, with 3 bases separating them. The CDR3 loop reads CASSFGSNQPQHF. The DNA for the CDR3 is TGTGCCAGCAGTTTCGGTAGCAATCAGCCCCAGCATTTT.

This chain uses TRBV29-1 with TRBJ1-2, with D unresolved. Germline lookup yields CDR1 SQVTM and CDR2 ANQGSEA. This CDR3 comprises 12 residues. Trimming removed 6 bases from V and 0 bases from J, with 8 bases in between. The CDR3 DNA follows: TGCAGCGTGGAGACATCTAACTATGGCTACACCTTC. The encoded protein is CSVETSNYGYTF.